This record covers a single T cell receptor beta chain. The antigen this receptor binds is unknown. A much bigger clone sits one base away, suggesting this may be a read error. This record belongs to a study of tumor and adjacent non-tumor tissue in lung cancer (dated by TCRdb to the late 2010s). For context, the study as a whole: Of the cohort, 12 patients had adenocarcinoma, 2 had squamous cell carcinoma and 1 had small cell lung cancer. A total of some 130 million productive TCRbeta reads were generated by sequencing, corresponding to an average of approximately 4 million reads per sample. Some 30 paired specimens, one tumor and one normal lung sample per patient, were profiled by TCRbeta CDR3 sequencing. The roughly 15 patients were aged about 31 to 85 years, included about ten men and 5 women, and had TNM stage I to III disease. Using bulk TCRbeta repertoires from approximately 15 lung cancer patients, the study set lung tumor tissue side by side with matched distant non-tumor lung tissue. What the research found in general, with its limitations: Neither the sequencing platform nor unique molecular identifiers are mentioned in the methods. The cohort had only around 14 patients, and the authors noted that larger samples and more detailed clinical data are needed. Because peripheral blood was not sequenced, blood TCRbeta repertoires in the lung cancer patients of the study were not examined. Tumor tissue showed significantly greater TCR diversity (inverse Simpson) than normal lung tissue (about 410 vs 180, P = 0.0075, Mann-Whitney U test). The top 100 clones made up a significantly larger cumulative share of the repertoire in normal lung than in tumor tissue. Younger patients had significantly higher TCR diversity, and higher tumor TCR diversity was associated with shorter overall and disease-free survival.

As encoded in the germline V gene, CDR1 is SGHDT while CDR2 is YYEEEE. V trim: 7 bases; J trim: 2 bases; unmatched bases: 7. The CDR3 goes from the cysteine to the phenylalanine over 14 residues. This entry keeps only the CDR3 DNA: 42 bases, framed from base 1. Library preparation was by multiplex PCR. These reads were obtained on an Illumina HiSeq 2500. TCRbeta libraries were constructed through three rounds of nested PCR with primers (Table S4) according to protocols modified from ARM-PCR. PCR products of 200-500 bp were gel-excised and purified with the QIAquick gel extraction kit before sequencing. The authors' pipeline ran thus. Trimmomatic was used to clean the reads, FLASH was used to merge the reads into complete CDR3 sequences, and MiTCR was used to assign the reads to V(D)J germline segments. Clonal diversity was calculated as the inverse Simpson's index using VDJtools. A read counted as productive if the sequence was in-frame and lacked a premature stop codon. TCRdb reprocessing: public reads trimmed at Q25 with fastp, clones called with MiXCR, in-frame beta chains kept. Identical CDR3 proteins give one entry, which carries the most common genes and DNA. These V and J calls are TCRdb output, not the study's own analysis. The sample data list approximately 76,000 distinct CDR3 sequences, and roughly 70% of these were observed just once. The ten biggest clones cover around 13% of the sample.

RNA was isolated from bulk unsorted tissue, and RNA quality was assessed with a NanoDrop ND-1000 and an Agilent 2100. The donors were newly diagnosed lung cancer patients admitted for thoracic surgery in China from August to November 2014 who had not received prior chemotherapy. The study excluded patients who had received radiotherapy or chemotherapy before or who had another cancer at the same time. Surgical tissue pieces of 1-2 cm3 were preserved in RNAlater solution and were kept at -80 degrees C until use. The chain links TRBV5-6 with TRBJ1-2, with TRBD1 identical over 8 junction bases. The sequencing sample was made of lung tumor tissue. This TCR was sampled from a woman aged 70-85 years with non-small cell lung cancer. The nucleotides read TGTGCCAGCGGCTCCAGGACAGGGAACTATGGCTACACCTTC. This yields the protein CASGSRTGNYGYTF.